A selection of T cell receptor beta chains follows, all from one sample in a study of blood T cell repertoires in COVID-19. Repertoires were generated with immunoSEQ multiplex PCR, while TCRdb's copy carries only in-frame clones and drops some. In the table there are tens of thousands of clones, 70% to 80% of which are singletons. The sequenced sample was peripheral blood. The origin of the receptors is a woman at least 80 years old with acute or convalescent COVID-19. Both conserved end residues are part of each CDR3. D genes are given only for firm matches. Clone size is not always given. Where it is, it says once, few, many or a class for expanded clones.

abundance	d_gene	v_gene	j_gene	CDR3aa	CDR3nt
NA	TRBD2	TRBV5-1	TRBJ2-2	CASTLAGVETGELFF	TGCGCCAGCACGCTAGCGGGAGTAGAGACCGGGGAGCTGTTTTTT
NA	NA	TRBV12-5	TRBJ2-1	CASGLGAGLYNEQFF	TGTGCTAGTGGTTTGGGGGCGGGACTCTACAATGAGCAGTTCTTC
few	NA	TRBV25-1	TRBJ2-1	CASLGWGLDEQFF	TGTGCCAGCCTGGGCTGGGGCTTGGATGAGCAGTTCTTC
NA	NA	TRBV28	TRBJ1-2	CASSPDYGYTF	TGTGCCAGCAGTCCAGACTATGGCTACACCTTC
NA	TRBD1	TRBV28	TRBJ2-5	CASSTGTEETQYF	TGTGCCAGCAGCACCGGGACAGAAGAGACCCAGTACTTC
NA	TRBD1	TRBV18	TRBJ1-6	CASSATGVNSPLHF	TGTGCCAGCTCAGCGACAGGGGTAAATTCACCCCTCCACTTT
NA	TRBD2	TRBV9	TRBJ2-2	CASSVALAGTGELFF	TGTGCCAGCAGCGTAGCTCTAGCGGGGACCGGGGAGCTGTTTTTT
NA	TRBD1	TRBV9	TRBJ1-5	CASSVGDSPSNQPQHF	TGTGCCAGCAGCGTAGGGGACAGTCCTAGCAATCAGCCCCAGCATTTT
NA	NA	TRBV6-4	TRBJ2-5	CASSPSTSQETQYF	TGTGCCAGCAGCCCGTCGACATCGCAGGAGACCCAGTACTTC
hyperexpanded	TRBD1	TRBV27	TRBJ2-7	CASSGTGGRTYEQYF	TGTGCCAGCAGTGGGACAGGGGGGCGGACCTACGAGCAGTACTTC
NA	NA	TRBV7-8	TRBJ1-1	CASSLATGNTEAFF	TGTGCCAGCAGCTTAGCGACGGGGAACACTGAAGCTTTCTTT
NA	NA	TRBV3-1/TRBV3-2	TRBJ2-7	CASSQGWAGSASF	TGTGCCAGCAGCCAAGGCTGGGCAGGGTCGGCAAGCTTC
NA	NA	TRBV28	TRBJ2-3	CASRGGGTDTQYF	TGTGCCAGCAGGGGCGGGGGCACAGATACGCAGTATTTT
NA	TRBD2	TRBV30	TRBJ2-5	CAWSPGLAGSGETQYF	TGTGCCTGGAGTCCCGGACTAGCGGGGTCGGGAGAGACCCAGTACTTC
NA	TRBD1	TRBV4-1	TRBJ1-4	CASSARDREAEKLFF	TGCGCCAGCAGCGCGAGGGACAGGGAGGCTGAAAAACTGTTTTTT
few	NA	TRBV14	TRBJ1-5	CASSQEGSPGRQPQHF	TGTGCCAGCAGCCAAGAGGGGAGCCCTGGTAGGCAGCCCCAGCATTTT
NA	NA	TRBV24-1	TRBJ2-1	CATSDPAAVYNEQFF	TGTGCCACCAGTGACCCTGCCGCGGTCTACAATGAGCAGTTCTTC
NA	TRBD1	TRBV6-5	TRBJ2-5	CASSRGQGAFETQYF	TGTGCCAGCTCCCGGGGACAGGGGGCTTTTGAGACCCAGTACTTC
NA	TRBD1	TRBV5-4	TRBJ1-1	CASSIQGLNTEAFF	TGTGCCAGCAGCATACAGGGGCTGAACACTGAAGCTTTCTTT
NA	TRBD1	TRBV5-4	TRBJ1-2	CASRYPGQNYGYTF	TGTGCCAGCAGGTACCCGGGACAGAACTATGGCTACACCTTC
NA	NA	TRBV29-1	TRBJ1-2	CSVAAGSRGGYTF	TGCAGCGTTGCGGCAGGGTCCCGTGGTGGCTACACCTTC
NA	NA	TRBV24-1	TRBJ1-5	CATARGDQPQHF	TGTGCCACCGCCCGGGGTGACCAGCCCCAGCATTTT
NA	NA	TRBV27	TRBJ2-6	CASRRSGANVLTF	TGTGCCAGCAGGCGATCTGGGGCCAACGTCCTGACTTTC
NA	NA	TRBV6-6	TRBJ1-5	CASSYSLNQPQHF	TGTGCCAGCAGTTACTCTCTGAATCAGCCCCAGCATTTT